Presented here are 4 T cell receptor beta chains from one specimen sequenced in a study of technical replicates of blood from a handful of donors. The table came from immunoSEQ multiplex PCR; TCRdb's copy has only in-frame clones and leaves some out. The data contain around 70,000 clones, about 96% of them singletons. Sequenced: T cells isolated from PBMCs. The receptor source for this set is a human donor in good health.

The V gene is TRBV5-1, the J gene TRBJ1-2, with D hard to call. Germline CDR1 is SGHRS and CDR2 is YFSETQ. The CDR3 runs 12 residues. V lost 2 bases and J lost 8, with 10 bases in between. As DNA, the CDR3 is TGCGCCAGCAGCTTAGACTCTAGGGGCTACACCTTC. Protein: CASSLDSRGYTF. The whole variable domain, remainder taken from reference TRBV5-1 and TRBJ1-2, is KAGVTQTPRYLIKTRGQQVTLSCSPISGHRSVSWYQQTPGQGLQFLFEYFSETQRNKGNFPGRFSGRQFSNSRSEMNVSTLELGDSALYLCASSLDSRGYTFGSGTRLTVV.

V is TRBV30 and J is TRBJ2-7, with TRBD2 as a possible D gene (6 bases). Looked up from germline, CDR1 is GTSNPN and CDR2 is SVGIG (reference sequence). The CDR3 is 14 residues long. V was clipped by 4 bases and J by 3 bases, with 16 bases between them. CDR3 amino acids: CAWTFGTGNYEQYF. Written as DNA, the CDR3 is TGTGCCTGGACTTTCGGGACTGGCAACTACGAGCAGTACTTC.

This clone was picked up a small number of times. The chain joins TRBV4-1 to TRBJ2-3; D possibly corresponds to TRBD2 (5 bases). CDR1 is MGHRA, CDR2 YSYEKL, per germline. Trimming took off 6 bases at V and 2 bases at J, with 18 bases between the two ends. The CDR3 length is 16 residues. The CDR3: CASRPGFLSHTDTQYF. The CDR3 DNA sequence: TGCGCCAGCAGACCGGGGTTCCTTTCCCACACAGATACGCAGTATTTT.

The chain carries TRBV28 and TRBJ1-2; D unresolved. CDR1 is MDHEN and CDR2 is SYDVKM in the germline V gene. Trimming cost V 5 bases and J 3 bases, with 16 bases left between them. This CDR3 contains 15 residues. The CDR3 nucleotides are TGTGCCAGCAGTCCGTGGTCCCTCGGGGACTATGGCTACACCTTC. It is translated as CASSPWSLGDYGYTF.